A selection of T cell receptor beta chains follows, all from one sample in a study of shared clonotypes between healthy human individuals. This table comes from immunoSEQ multiplex PCR, and its TCRdb copy is limited to in-frame clones, with some not included. The sample shows around 2,000,000 clones, roughly 94% of them seen only once. Material: naive CD4+ T cells sorted from blood. All receptors derive from a man aged 18-30 years in good health. Each CDR3 is given with its conserved first and last residue.

V,J,CDR3
TRBV6-5,TRBJ1-5,CASSVGYSGNQPQHF
TRBV28,TRBJ2-7,CASLGGRYEQYF
TRBV5-1,TRBJ2-1,CASSTTGGHNEQFF
TRBV19,TRBJ1-6,CASSIGTPMAPLHF
TRBV2,TRBJ1-2,CASSRTGHGYTF
TRBV7-9,TRBJ2-2,CASSFPNTGELFF
TRBV6-1,TRBJ1-1,CASSPMGMNTEAFF
TRBV5-1,TRBJ2-7,CASSLVSVQQTYEQYF
TRBV11-2,TRBJ2-7,CASSSANSYEQYF
TRBV18,TRBJ1-2,CASSPVQGLDGYTF
TRBV10-3,TRBJ1-2,CAIRVGQVNYGYTF
TRBV18,TRBJ2-7,CASSPPGLSSYEQYF
TRBV30,TRBJ1-1,CAWTRGGEAEAFF
TRBV10-2,TRBJ2-7,CATTVGGTSYEQYF
TRBV5-1,TRBJ2-7,CASSLDGTGGEQYF
TRBV4-1,TRBJ2-3,CASSQEGQGLADTQYF
TRBV13,TRBJ2-3,CASSRSGTRWYF
TRBV30,TRBJ2-3,CAWSMRTPGLSTDTQYF
TRBV7-9,TRBJ1-3,CASSPPGERGPFSGNTIYF
TRBV5-1,TRBJ2-1,CASSLDLPGGEQFF
TRBV2,TRBJ2-7,CATGGQGSYEQYF
TRBV28,TRBJ1-6,CASSLRQKNAPLHF
TRBV4-1,TRBJ2-7,CASSLLPAGIYEQYF
TRBV9,TRBJ2-1,CASSVELAGGLDEQFF
TRBV11-2,TRBJ1-6,CASSLAGGSPLHF
TRBV5-1,TRBJ2-4,CASSSTGAVKNIQYF
TRBV29-1,TRBJ2-5,CSVTPGKQETQYF
TRBV10-1,TRBJ2-7,CASSAGTGIIEQYF